Below, 20 T cell receptor beta chains from the same sample are listed, as sequenced in a study of CD8 T cells in Susac syndrome. Reverse transcription of about 0.5 to 1 ug RNA used random hexamers. TCRdb passed the immunoSEQ multiplex PCR reads through MiXCR, listing each CDR3 protein once. Of more than 150,000 distinct CDR3 sequences listed, approximately 95% are singletons. The specimen was CD4+ T cells from PBMCs. These receptors originate from a human donor with Susac syndrome.

This chain links TRBV6-2 or TRBV6-3 with TRBJ2-5; unclear D gene. The CDR3 has 9 amino acids. V gave up 8 bases and J gave up 4 bases, with 2 bases separating them. The germline gives CDR1 MNHEY, CDR2 SVGEGT. The CDR3 loop reads CASGETQYF. The CDR3 nucleotides are TGTGCCAGCGGAGAGACCCAGTACTTC.

The rearrangement joins TRBV27 to TRBJ1-5; 7 nucleotides align to TRBD1. Germline CDR1 MNHEY, CDR2 SMNVEV (reference sequence). The CDR3 is 15 amino acids. Losses at the gene ends were 5 bases for V and 7 bases for J; bases not matched to a gene: 11. The CDR3 spells CASSPQTGQGQPQHF. The CDR3 DNA follows: TGTGCCAGCAGTCCCCAGACAGGGCAAGGGCAGCCCCAGCATTTT.

The J gene is TRBJ2-1, the V gene TRBV27; TRBD2 is a possible D gene (6 bases). In germline, CDR1 is MNHEY, CDR2 SMNVEV (reference sequence). This CDR3 has 16 amino acids. V lost 1 base and J 4 bases, leaving 14 bases between the germline ends. The CDR3 sequence: CASSLFPRLAYNEQFF. CDR3 coding DNA: TGTGCCAGCAGTTTATTCCCTAGGCTAGCGTACAATGAGCAGTTCTTC.

V gene TRBV20-1 combines with J gene TRBJ2-7, with a possible D match to TRBD1 (8 bases). Trimming pared 6 bases from V and 1 base from J, leaving 16 bases between. The germline gives CDR1 DFQATT, CDR2 SNEGSKA (reference sequence). The CDR3 extends over 14 amino acids. DNA for the CDR3: TGCAGTGCCGGGGGGACAGGCGGATCCTACGAGCAGTACTTC. Protein: CSAGGTGGSYEQYF.

The V and J genes are TRBV2 and TRBJ1-1; a weak D match, TRBD1 (6 bases). This CDR3 is 13 amino acids long. Trimming took off 2 bases at V and 3 bases at J, with 7 bases between the two ends. Germline CDR1 and CDR2: SNHLY and FYNNEI. CDR3 region: CASSEQGYTEAFF. In nucleotides, the CDR3 is TGTGCCAGCAGTGAACAGGGGTACACTGAAGCTTTCTTT.

The CDR3 here is CSAFERDEKLFF. In nucleotides, the CDR3 is TGCAGCGCTTTCGAGCGGGATGAAAAACTGTTTTTT. The chain recombines TRBV29-1 with TRBJ1-4; D remains ambiguous. The germline V gene has CDR1 SQVTM and CDR2 ANQGSEA. This CDR3 comprises 12 residues. The V gene lost 7 bases and the J gene lost 6 bases, with 12 bases spanning the gap.

The genes are TRBV20-1 and TRBJ2-7; a possible D gene is TRBD1 (5 bases). Germline CDR1 and CDR2: DFQATT and SNEGSKA (reference sequence). The CDR3 has 11 amino acids. Trimming removed 5 bases from V and 6 bases from J, with 11 bases in between. DNA for the CDR3: TGCAGTGCTTCCCTAGGGGCCGAGCAGTACGTC. Translation gives CSASLGAEQYV.

This chain links TRBV4-2 with TRBJ2-3, with 9 bases fitting TRBD1. The germline V gene has CDR1 LGHNA and CDR2 YNFKEQ. The CDR3 length is 15 residues. V lost 4 bases to trimming and J lost 6 bases; unmatched junction nucleotides: 8. The CDR3 region is CASSPGQGGVDTQYF. The CDR3 DNA reads TGTGCCAGCAGCCCGGGACAGGGAGGTGTGGATACGCAGTATTTT.

The rearrangement uses TRBV20-1 and TRBJ2-1; TRBD2 aligns across 12 bases. The length of the CDR3 is 17 residues. The germline V gene encodes CDR1 DFQATT and CDR2 SNEGSKA (reference sequence). The V gene end was trimmed by 5 bases and the J gene end by 4 bases; junction bases not matched to a gene: 12. DNA of the CDR3: TGCAGTGCTCTCTCAAGTATAGGGACTAGCGGGTACAATGAGCAGTTCTTC. Amino acids: CSALSSIGTSGYNEQFF.

This chain links TRBV30 with TRBJ1-5, with D tentatively TRBD1 (5 bases). Germline V gene sequence: CDR1 GTSNPN, CDR2 SVGIG (reference sequence). The CDR3 has 13 amino acids. V dropped 2 bases and J dropped 3 bases, with 8 bases sitting between them. The CDR3, as DNA: TGTGCCTGGAGTCAGGGTTTCAATCAGCCCCAGCATTTT. It is translated as CAWSQGFNQPQHF.

This chain connects TRBV19 to TRBJ2-1, with a tentative D call TRBD2 (6 bases). The CDR3 contains 14 residues. The germline CDR1 and CDR2 sequences are LNHDA and SQIVND (reference sequence). V lost 8 bases to trimming and J lost 3 bases, with 14 bases between them. The CDR3 reads CASARRGGYNEQFF. The CDR3 DNA is TGTGCCAGTGCAAGGAGGGGCGGCTACAATGAGCAGTTCTTC. Using reference TRBV19 and TRBJ2-1 for the parts outside the CDR3, the full variable domain is DGGITQSPKYLFRKEGQNVTLSCEQNLNHDAMYWYRQDPGQGLRLIYYSQIVNDFQKGDIAEGYSVSREKKESFPLTVTSAQKNPTAFYLCASARRGGYNEQFFGPGTRLTVL.

This clonotype turned up a few times. V usage is TRBV28 and J usage is TRBJ2-1; D uncertain. The CDR3 is made up of 10 amino acids. V was cut by 2 bases and J by 7 bases, with 0 bases left in between. Germline lookup yields CDR1 MDHEN and CDR2 SYDVKM. The chain's CDR3 is CASSLNEQFF. CDR3 DNA: TGTGCCAGCAGTTTAAATGAGCAGTTCTTC.

This clonotype has a handful of counts. This rearrangement joins TRBV12-3 or TRBV12-4 to TRBJ1-5, with D uncertain. V dropped 3 bases and J dropped 1 base, with 7 bases sitting between them. The CDR3 is 14 residues long. The CDR3 DNA is TGTGCCAGCAGTTTTGGGCGGAGCAATCAGCCCCAGCATTTT. The encoded protein is CASSFGRSNQPQHF.

The J gene is TRBJ1-5, the V gene TRBV4-3; unclear D gene. This CDR3 is 13 amino acids long. Trimming removed 2 bases at V and 6 bases at J, with 8 bases between. CDR1 and CDR2 from the germline V gene are LGHNA and YSLEER. In nucleotides, the CDR3 is TGCGCCAGCAGCCAAAGTTTGGGTCAGCCCCAGCATTTT. It codes for CASSQSLGQPQHF.

The J gene is TRBJ2-3, the V gene TRBV12-3 or TRBV12-4; TRBD2 agrees at 12 bases. Trimming at V came to 5 bases and at J to 5 bases, leaving 8 bases not matched to a gene. CDR3 length: 16 amino acids. Written as DNA, the CDR3 is TGTGCCAGCAGTGTACGACTAGCGGGGGTAGGAGATACGCAGTATTTT. This codes for CASSVRLAGVGDTQYF.

The chain employs TRBV20-1 and TRBJ2-1; TRBD2 matches at 10 bases. Germline CDR1 and CDR2: DFQATT and SNEGSKA (reference sequence). CDR3 length: 15 residues. J gave up 8 bases and V 1 base, and 8 bases lay outside the gene matches. CDR3 amino acids: CSARGLAGAIDEQFF. The CDR3 DNA reads TGCAGTGCTAGAGGGCTAGCGGGAGCTATAGATGAGCAGTTCTTC.

The rearrangement links TRBV20-1 to TRBJ1-5, with D hard to call. The germline V gene has CDR1 DFQATT and CDR2 SNEGSKA (reference sequence). Between the trimmed V and J ends, which lost 7 bases and 4 bases, there was a span of 17 bases. This CDR3 has 14 amino acids. CDR3 loop: CSVPGGPENQPQHF. The DNA for the CDR3 is TGCAGTGTCCCGGGTGGGCCGGAAAATCAGCCCCAGCATTTT.

The V call is TRBV9, the J call TRBJ2-5, with 12 bases lining up with TRBD2. The CDR3 covers 15 residues. With 0 bases clipped from V and 4 bases from J, the junction kept 1 base outside the gene matches. Germline assignment: CDR1 SGDLS and CDR2 YYNGEE. For the CDR3, the DNA is TGTGCCAGCAGCGTAGCGACTAGCGGGGGAGAGACCCAGTACTTC. Encoded protein: CASSVATSGGETQYF.

The chain combines TRBV20-1 with TRBJ2-1, with 7 bases fitting TRBD2. Germline V gene lookup returns CDR1 DFQATT and CDR2 SNEGSKA (reference sequence). The CDR3 runs 14 residues. J gave up 3 bases and V 4 bases, and 6 bases lay outside the gene matches. CDR3 in DNA: TGCAGTGCTAATAGGGCTAGCGGCTACAATGAGCAGTTCTTC. As protein: CSANRASGYNEQFF.

This sequence joins TRBV19 and TRBJ2-7; 8 bases are shared with TRBD1. With 11 bases clipped from V and 4 bases from J, the junction kept 4 bases outside the gene matches. CDR3 size: 11 residues. Per the germline V gene, CDR1 is LNHDA and CDR2 is SQIVND (reference sequence). The CDR3 loop reads CAEDREYEQYF. The CDR3 DNA follows: TGTGCCGAGGACAGGGAGTACGAGCAGTACTTC. Using reference TRBV19 and TRBJ2-7 for the parts outside the CDR3, the full variable domain is DGGITQSPKYLFRKEGQNVTLSCEQNLNHDAMYWYRQDPGQGLRLIYYSQIVNDFQKGDIAEGYSVSREKKESFPLTVTSAQKNPTAFYLCAEDREYEQYFGPGTRLTVT.